The 27 T cell receptor beta chains listed next were all sequenced from one sample in a study of blood T cell repertoires in COVID-19. Some clones are missing from TCRdb's copy, which holds only in-frame ones; the method was immunoSEQ multiplex PCR. The sample consists of roughly 77,000 clones, roughly 80% of them appearing once. The material sequenced was peripheral blood. The origin of the receptors is a human donor in a cohort sampled during active COVID-19.

This clone came up once. J is TRBJ2-7 and V is TRBV19; 10 nucleotides align to TRBD1. J gave up 2 bases and V 5 bases, and 6 bases lay outside the gene matches. Germline V gene data show CDR1 as LNHDA and CDR2 as SQIVND (reference sequence). CDR3 length equals 15 residues. The CDR3 protein is CASSGPGTGAYEQYF. The CDR3 bases are TGTGCCAGTAGTGGGCCGGGGACAGGGGCCTACGAGCAGTACTTC.

The CDR3 coding sequence is TGTGCCAGCTCACCACCCCAAGGGGCGAACTATGGCTACACCTTC. This sequence encodes CASSPPQGANYGYTF. The J gene is TRBJ1-2, the V gene TRBV18, with a tentative D call TRBD1 (5 bases). V lost 0 bases and J lost 2, with 10 bases in between. The CDR3 is 15 residues long. Germline CDR1 reads KGHSH; CDR2 reads LQKENI.

This sequence joins TRBV5-1 and TRBJ1-2; maybe TRBD1 (6 bases). Germline values: CDR1 SGHRS, CDR2 YFSETQ. With 4 bases removed from V and 3 bases from J, the gap between germline ends came to 13 bases. CDR3 length: 14 residues. The CDR3 protein is CASSAGQTDYGYTF. In nucleotides, the CDR3 is TGCGCCAGCAGCGCAGGACAGACCGACTATGGCTACACCTTC.

The V call is TRBV6-2 or TRBV6-3, the J call TRBJ1-1; TRBD1 matches 8 bases. V gave up 5 bases and J gave up 1 base; unmatched junction bases: 9. Germline assignment: CDR1 MNHEY and CDR2 SVGEGT. This CDR3 has 16 amino acids. The CDR3 nucleotides read TGTGCCAGCAGTAGCCCTGACAGGGGAGGGAACACTGAAGCTTTCTTT. Amino acids: CASSSPDRGGNTEAFF.

V gene TRBV11-3 combines with J gene TRBJ2-7, with D possibly matching TRBD2 (5 bases). V dropped 4 bases and J dropped 5 bases, with 9 bases sitting between them. Germline loops: CDR1 SGHNT, CDR2 YENEEA. The CDR3 is made up of 12 amino acids. CDR3 sequence reads: CASSSLANEQYF. For the CDR3, the DNA is TGTGCCAGCAGCTCGTTAGCGAACGAGCAGTACTTC.

V gene TRBV5-1 combines with J gene TRBJ2-7, with 12 bases lining up with TRBD1. The CDR3 has 17 residues. After removal of 3 bases from V and 1 base from J, the junction contained 8 bases not matched to a gene. Germline V gene data show CDR1 as SGHRS and CDR2 as YFSETQ. The CDR3 sequence: CASSSIPGQGASYEQYF. The CDR3 DNA reads as TGCGCCAGCAGCTCAATACCGGGACAGGGGGCTTCCTACGAGCAGTACTTC.

J is TRBJ2-7 and V is TRBV9; TRBD2 agrees at 9 bases. CDR1 and CDR2 from the germline V gene are SGDLS and YYNGEE. The CDR3 runs 15 residues. The V gene end was trimmed by 0 bases and the J gene end by 3 bases; junction bases not matched to a gene: 4. CDR3 residues: CASSVEAGGSYEQYF. The CDR3 region has the DNA TGTGCCAGCAGCGTAGAGGCGGGGGGGAGCTACGAGCAGTACTTC.

This rearrangement joins TRBV9 to TRBJ1-2; 11 positions agree with TRBD1. The V gene's germline CDR1 is SGDLS and CDR2 YYNGEE. This CDR3 has 15 residues. V was clipped by 3 bases and J by 1 base; unmatched bases: 2. CDR3 sequence (DNA): TGTGCCAGCAGCGACGGGACAGGGGGTAACTATGGCTACACCTTC. This encodes CASSDGTGGNYGYTF.

The gene calls are TRBV9 and TRBJ1-4; tentatively, D is TRBD1 (6 bases). CDR1 is SGDLS and CDR2 is YYNGEE in the germline V gene. This CDR3 is 15 amino acids long. V lost 3 bases and J 4 bases, leaving 13 bases between the germline ends. DNA of the CDR3: TGTGCCAGCAGCGCCCAAGGGGGAGATAATGAAAAACTGTTTTTT. Residues: CASSAQGGDNEKLFF.

V and J are TRBV30 and TRBJ2-1; TRBD2 aligns across 9 bases. V was pared by 3 bases and J by 4 bases, with 7 bases of the junction left unmatched. CDR1 is GTSNPN, CDR2 SVGIG, per germline (reference sequence). This CDR3 spans 15 amino acids. The CDR3: CAWSLSGGLYNEQFF. DNA for the CDR3: TGTGCCTGGAGCCTAAGCGGGGGGCTTTACAATGAGCAGTTCTTC.

The chain is built from TRBV28 and TRBJ2-5; possible D gene TRBD1, 5 bases. This CDR3 has 13 amino acids. The V gene lost 6 bases and the J gene lost 4 bases, with 12 bases spanning the gap. Germline CDR1 reads MDHEN; CDR2 reads SYDVKM. The CDR3 sequence: CASRKQGPETQYF. The DNA for the CDR3 is TGTGCCAGCAGGAAGCAGGGCCCAGAGACCCAGTACTTC. The full variable domain, completed using reference TRBV28 and TRBJ2-5, is DVKVTQSSRYLVKRTGEKVFLECVQDMDHENMFWYRQDPGLGLRLIYFSYDVKMKEKGDIPEGYSVSREKKERFSLILESASTNQTSMYLCASRKQGPETQYFGPGTRLLVL.

The chain couples TRBV9 to TRBJ2-7; the D is unclear. Between the trimmed V and J ends, which lost 0 bases and 1 base, there was a span of 17 bases. This CDR3 is 17 amino acids long. Per the germline V gene, CDR1 is SGDLS and CDR2 is YYNGEE. This CDR3 is CASSVGVGTVTSYEQYF. CDR3 coding DNA: TGTGCCAGCAGCGTAGGGGTAGGCACAGTAACATCCTACGAGCAGTACTTC.

The J gene is TRBJ1-6, the V gene TRBV7-2; 7 nucleotides agree with TRBD1. CDR3 length: 14 amino acids. The germline V gene has CDR1 SGHTA and CDR2 FQGNSA. The V and J ends lost 6 bases and 7 bases, in that order; junction bases with no gene match: 6. CDR3 nucleotides: TGTGCCAGCAGAAAAGACAGGGACAATTCACCCCTCCACTTT. Protein product: CASRKDRDNSPLHF.

On this clone itself: Its ends do not fully match the called genes, so a read error is possible. The chain recombines TRBV6-5 with TRBJ2-7, with a weak D call TRBD2 (6 bases). Germline V lookup: CDR1 MNHEY, CDR2 SVGAGI. The CDR3 totals 14 residues. CDR3 sequence (DNA): TGTGCCAGCAGTTCCACCCCTGGACTGACCAAGCGGGACTTC. It encodes CASSSTPGLTKRDF.

The CDR3 loop is CASSPLRDSPLHF. CDR3 DNA sequence: TGTGCCAGCAGCCCCCTCAGGGATTCACCCCTCCACTTT. The J gene is TRBJ1-6, the V gene TRBV2, with a weak D call TRBD1 (5 bases). Trimming removed 6 bases at V and 8 bases at J, with 11 bases between. The CDR3 spans 13 residues. The germline CDR1 and CDR2 sequences are SNHLY and FYNNEI.

This chain connects TRBV29-1 to TRBJ1-1; TRBD1 might be the D (6 bases). This CDR3 region has 12 residues. V lost 7 bases and J 5 bases, leaving 14 bases between the germline ends. Germline lookup yields CDR1 SQVTM and CDR2 ANQGSEA. CDR3 sequence reads: CSGARGATEAFF. The CDR3 coding sequence is TGCAGCGGGGCACGGGGGGCGACTGAAGCTTTCTTT. Based on the CDR3 plus reference TRBV29-1 and TRBJ1-1, the full variable domain is SAVISQKPSRDICQRGTSLTIQCQVDSQVTMMFWYRQQPGQSLTLIATANQGSEATYESGFVIDKFPISRPNLTFSTLTVSNMSPEDSSIYLCSGARGATEAFFGQGTRLTVV.

The rearrangement joins TRBV12-3 or TRBV12-4 to TRBJ1-1; D remains unclear. The V gene lost 2 bases and the J gene lost 0 bases, with 4 bases spanning the gap. This CDR3 region has 13 residues. The DNA for the CDR3 is TGTGCCAGCAGTTTATCATTGAACACTGAAGCTTTCTTT. As protein: CASSLSLNTEAFF.

This clone was detected only a few times. V and J are TRBV6-6 and TRBJ1-5; TRBD1 is a possible D gene (6 bases). V was pared by 5 bases and J by 9 bases, with 14 bases between. Germline V lookup: CDR1 MNHNY, CDR2 SVGAGI (reference sequence). The CDR3 consists of 13 residues. CDR3 sequence: CASSLAGVSPQHF. The CDR3 nucleotides are TGTGCCAGCAGTCTGGCAGGGGTCTCGCCCCAGCATTTT.

The chain couples TRBV19 to TRBJ2-7; D is possibly TRBD1 (6 bases). V was pared by 4 bases and J by 5 bases, with 12 bases between. The CDR3 spans 13 residues. In germline, CDR1 is LNHDA, CDR2 SQIVND (reference sequence). This CDR3 is CASSTGVGDEQYF. CDR3 coding DNA: TGTGCCAGTAGTACAGGGGTTGGGGACGAGCAGTACTTC.

This clone was seen more than once but under ten times. The chain carries TRBV7-3 and TRBJ2-2; maybe TRBD2 (5 bases). Germline values: CDR1 SGHTA, CDR2 FQGTGA. The CDR3 spans 14 residues. V gave up 2 bases and J gave up 9 bases, with 13 bases separating them. This CDR3 reads CASSLSLGARELFF. The CDR3 bases are TGTGCCAGCAGCTTATCACTAGGTGCAAGGGAGCTGTTTTTT.

The chain couples TRBV6-2 or TRBV6-3 to TRBJ1-5; TRBD1 is a possible D gene (6 bases). Germline V CDR1 and CDR2: MNHEY, SVGEGT. Between the trimmed V and J ends, which lost 6 bases and 9 bases, there was a span of 24 bases. This CDR3 comprises 16 residues. Here the CDR3 DNA reads TGTGCCAGCAGCCTCCGGGACACCTCCCGCAATGGGCCCCAGCATTTT. It specifies CASSLRDTSRNGPQHF.

This chain connects TRBV5-5 to TRBJ2-1, with D perhaps matching TRBD2 (6 bases). CDR3 length: 13 residues. CDR1 and CDR2 (germline): SGHKS, YYEKEE (reference sequence). The V end lost 4 bases, the J end lost 8 bases, and 13 bases lay between the germline ends. The CDR3 DNA reads TGTGCCAGCAGCCTTCGGGGCGGGGATGAGCAGTTCTTC. It translates to CASSLRGGDEQFF.

The chain recombines TRBV4-2 with TRBJ1-4, with 10 bases lining up with TRBD1. CDR3 length: 15 amino acids. The trim removed 5 bases at V and 7 bases at J, leaving 7 bases unmatched. Germline V gene data show CDR1 as LGHNA and CDR2 as YNFKEQ. The CDR3 reads CASSMPGQGSEKLFF. DNA of the CDR3: TGTGCCAGCAGCATGCCGGGACAGGGGTCTGAAAAACTGTTTTTT.

CDR3: CASSLAASDSPLHF. The CDR3 bases are TGCGCCAGCAGCTTGGCCGCTTCGGATTCACCCCTCCACTTT. The V call is TRBV5-1, the J call TRBJ1-6, with no clear D. The CDR3 length is 14 residues. Germline lookup yields CDR1 SGHRS and CDR2 YFSETQ. Trimming took 0 bases from V and 8 from J, leaving 9 bases between them.

V is TRBV10-3 and J is TRBJ2-2; a weak D match, TRBD1 (6 bases). Germline V CDR1 and CDR2: ENHRY, SYGVKD. V was cut by 2 bases and J by 7 bases, with 17 bases left in between. The CDR3 is 16 residues long. CDR3 sequence reads: CAISELTGLRGGELFF. In DNA form, the CDR3 reads TGTGCCATCAGTGAGCTTACAGGGCTTCGTGGCGGGGAGCTGTTTTTT.

The genes are TRBV5-4 and TRBJ2-3, with 9 bases fitting TRBD2. Per the germline V gene, CDR1 is SGHNT and CDR2 is YYREEE (reference sequence). This CDR3 is 18 amino acids long. Trimming took 0 bases from V and 1 from J; bases not matched to a gene: 9. The CDR3 region has the DNA TGTGCCAGCAGCTTGGCCGGGAGCGGGGGGTCCCGCACAGATACGCAGTATTTT. Amino acid sequence: CASSLAGSGGSRTDTQYF.

The V and J genes are TRBV10-3 and TRBJ2-3, with TRBD2 matching 8 bases. This CDR3 contains 13 residues. The germline V gene encodes CDR1 ENHRY and CDR2 SYGVKD. J lost 6 bases, V lost 4 bases, and 3 bases had no gene match. DNA for the CDR3: TGTGCCATCAGTGGATTAGCGGGGGATACGCAGTATTTT. Its protein is CAISGLAGDTQYF.